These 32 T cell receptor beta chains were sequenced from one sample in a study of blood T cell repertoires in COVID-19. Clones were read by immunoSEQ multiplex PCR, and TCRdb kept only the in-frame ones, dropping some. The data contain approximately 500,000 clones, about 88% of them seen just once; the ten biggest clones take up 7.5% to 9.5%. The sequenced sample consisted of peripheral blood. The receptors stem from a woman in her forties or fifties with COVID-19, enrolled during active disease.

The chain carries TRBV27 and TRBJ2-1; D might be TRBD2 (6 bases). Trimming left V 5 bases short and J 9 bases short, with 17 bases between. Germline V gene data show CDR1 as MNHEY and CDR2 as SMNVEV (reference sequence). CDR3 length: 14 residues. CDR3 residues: CASSGYYGSVEQFF. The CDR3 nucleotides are TGTGCCAGCAGTGGCTACTACGGGAGCGTTGAGCAGTTCTTC.

The CDR3 sequence: CASSPFRTDTSEATDTQYF. The CDR3 DNA is TGTGCCAGCTCACCCTTCCGGACGGACACGTCCGAAGCCACAGATACGCAGTATTTT. This sequence joins TRBV18 and TRBJ2-3, with D possibly matching TRBD1 (5 bases). The CDR3 loop spans 19 amino acids. Trimming took 3 bases from V and 2 from J, leaving 24 bases between them. In germline, CDR1 is KGHSH, CDR2 LQKENI.

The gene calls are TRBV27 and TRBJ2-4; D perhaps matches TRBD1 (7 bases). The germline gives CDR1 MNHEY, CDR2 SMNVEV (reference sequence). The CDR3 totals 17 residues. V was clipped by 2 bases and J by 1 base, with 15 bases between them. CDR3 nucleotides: TGTGCCAGCAGTTTAAGGCGGGACAGCCTGGCCAAAAACATTCAGTACTTC. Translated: CASSLRRDSLAKNIQYF.

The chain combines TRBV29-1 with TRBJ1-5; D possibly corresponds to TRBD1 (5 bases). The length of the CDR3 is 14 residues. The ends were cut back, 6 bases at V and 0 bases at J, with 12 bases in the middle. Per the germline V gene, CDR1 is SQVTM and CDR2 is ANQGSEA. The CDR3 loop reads CSVRTGFSNQPQHF. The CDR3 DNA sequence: TGCAGCGTGCGAACAGGTTTTAGCAATCAGCCCCAGCATTTT.

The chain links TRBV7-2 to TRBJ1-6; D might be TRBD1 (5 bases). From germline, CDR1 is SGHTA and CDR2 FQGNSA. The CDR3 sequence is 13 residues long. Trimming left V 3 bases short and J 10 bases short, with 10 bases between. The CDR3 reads CASSLGRVSPLHF. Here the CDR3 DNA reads TGTGCCAGCAGCTTGGGCAGGGTCTCACCCCTCCACTTT.

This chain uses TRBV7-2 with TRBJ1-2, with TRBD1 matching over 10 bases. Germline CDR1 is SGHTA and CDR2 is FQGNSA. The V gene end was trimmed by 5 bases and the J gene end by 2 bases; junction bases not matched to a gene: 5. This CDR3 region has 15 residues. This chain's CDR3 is CASSATGQGNYGYTF. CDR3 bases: TGTGCCAGCAGCGCTACGGGACAGGGGAACTATGGCTACACCTTC.

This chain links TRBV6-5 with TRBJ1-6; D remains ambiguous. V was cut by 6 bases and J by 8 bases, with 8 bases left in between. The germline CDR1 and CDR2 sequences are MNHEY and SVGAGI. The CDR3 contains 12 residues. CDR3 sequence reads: CASRDGDSPLHF. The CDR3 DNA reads TGTGCCAGCAGAGATGGAGATTCACCCCTCCACTTT.

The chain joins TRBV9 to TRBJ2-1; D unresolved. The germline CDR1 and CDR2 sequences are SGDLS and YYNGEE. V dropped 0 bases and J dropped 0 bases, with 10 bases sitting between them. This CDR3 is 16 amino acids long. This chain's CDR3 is CASSVAAVSSYNEQFF. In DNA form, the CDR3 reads TGTGCCAGCAGCGTAGCTGCGGTGAGCTCCTACAATGAGCAGTTCTTC.

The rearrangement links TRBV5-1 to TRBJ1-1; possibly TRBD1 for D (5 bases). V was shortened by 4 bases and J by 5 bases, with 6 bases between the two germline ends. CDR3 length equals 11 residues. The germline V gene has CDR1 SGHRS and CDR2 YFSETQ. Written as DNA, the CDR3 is TGCGCCAGCAGCCGGGGGACTGAAGCTTTCTTT. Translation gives CASSRGTEAFF.

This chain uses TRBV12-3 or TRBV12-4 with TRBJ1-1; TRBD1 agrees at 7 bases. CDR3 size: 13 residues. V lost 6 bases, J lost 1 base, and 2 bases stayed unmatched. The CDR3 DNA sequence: TGTGCCAGCAGGGGGACAGCGAACACTGAAGCTTTCTTT. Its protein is CASRGTANTEAFF.

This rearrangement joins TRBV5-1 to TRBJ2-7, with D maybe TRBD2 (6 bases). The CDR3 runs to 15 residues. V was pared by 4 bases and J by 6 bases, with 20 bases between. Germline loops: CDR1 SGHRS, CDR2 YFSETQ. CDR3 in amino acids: CASSLELAGGLEQYF. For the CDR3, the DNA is TGCGCCAGCAGCCTGGAACTAGCTGGAGGTCTCGAGCAGTACTTC.

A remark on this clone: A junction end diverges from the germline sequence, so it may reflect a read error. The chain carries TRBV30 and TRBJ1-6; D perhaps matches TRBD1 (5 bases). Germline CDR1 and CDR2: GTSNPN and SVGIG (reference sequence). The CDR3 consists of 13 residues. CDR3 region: CAWSFGGDSPLHF. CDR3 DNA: TGTGCCTGGAGTTTTGGGGGGGATTCGCCCCTCCACTTT.

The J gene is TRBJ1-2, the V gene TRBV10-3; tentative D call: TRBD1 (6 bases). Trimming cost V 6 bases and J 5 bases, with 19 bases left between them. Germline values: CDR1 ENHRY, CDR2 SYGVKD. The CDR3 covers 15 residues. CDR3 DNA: TGTGCCATCAGCGACAATTCCGGGACACCGTATGGCTACACCTTC. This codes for CAISDNSGTPYGYTF.

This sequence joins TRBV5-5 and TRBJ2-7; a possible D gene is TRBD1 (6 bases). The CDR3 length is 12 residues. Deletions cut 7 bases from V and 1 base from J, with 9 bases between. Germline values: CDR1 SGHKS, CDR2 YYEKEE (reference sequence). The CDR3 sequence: CASLGASYEQYF. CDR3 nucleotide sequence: TGTGCCAGCTTGGGGGCATCCTACGAGCAGTACTTC.

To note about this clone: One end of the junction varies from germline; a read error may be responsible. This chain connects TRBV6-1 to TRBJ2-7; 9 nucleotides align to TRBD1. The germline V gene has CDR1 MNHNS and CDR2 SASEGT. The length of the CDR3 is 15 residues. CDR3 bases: TGTGCCAGCAGAGAAGGACAGGGGAACTTCTACGAGCAGTACTTC. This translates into CASREGQGNFYEQYF.

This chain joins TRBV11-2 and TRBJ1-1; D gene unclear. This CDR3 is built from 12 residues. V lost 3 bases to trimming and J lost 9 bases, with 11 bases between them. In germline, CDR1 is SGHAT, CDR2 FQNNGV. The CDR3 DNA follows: TGTGCCAGCAGCTTTAACAGTCCCCAAGCTTTCTTT. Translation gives CASSFNSPQAFF.

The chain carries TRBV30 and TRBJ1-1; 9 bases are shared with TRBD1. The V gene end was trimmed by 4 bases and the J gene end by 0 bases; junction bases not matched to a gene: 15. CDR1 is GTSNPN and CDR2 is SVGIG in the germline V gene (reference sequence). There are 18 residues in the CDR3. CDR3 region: CAWNPGTGTRYMNTEAFF. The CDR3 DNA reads TGTGCCTGGAATCCCGGGACAGGGACGAGATACATGAACACTGAAGCTTTCTTT.

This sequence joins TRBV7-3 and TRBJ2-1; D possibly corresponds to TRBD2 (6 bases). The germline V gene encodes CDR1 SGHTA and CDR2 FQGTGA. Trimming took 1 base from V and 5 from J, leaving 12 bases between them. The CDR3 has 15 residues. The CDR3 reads CASSLSGASDNEQFF. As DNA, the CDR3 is TGTGCCAGCAGCTTAAGCGGGGCGAGTGACAATGAGCAGTTCTTC.

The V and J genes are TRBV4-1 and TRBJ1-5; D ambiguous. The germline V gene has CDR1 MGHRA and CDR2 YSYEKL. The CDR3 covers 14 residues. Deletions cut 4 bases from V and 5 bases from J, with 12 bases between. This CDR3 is CASSPSREDQPQHF. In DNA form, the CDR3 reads TGCGCCAGCAGCCCGTCAAGAGAGGATCAGCCCCAGCATTTT.

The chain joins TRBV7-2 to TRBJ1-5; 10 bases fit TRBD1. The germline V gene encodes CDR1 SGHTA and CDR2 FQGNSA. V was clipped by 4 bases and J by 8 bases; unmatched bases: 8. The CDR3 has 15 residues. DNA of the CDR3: TGTGCCAGCAGCTCCTCCGGGACAGGGGTGAAGCCCCAGCATTTT. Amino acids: CASSSSGTGVKPQHF. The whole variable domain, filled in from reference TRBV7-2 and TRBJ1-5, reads GAGVSQSPSNKVTEKGKDVELRCDPISGHTALYWYRQSLGQGLEFLIYFQGNSAPDKSGLPSDRFSAERTGGSVSTLTIQRTQQEDSAVYLCASSSSGTGVKPQHFGDGTRLSIL.

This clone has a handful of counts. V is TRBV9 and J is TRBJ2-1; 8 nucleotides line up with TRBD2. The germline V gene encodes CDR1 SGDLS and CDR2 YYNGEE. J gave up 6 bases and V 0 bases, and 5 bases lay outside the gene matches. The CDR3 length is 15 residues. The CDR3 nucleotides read TGTGCCAGCAGCGTAGAGGGACTAGTAGTCAATGAGCAGTTCTTC. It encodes CASSVEGLVVNEQFF.

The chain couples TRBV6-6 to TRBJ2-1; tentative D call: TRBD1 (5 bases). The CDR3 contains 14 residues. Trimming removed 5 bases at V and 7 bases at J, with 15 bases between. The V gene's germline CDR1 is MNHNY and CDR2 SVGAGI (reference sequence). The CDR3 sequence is CASSKNKGDNEQFF. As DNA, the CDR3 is TGTGCCAGCAGTAAAAACAAAGGGGATAATGAGCAGTTCTTC.

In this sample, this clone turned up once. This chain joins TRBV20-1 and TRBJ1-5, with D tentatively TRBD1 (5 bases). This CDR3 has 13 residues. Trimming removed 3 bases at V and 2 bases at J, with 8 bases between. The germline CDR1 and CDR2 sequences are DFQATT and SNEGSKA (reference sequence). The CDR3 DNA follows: TGCAGTGCTAGTTCGGGGGGCAATCAGCCCCAGCATTTT. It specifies CSASSGGNQPQHF.

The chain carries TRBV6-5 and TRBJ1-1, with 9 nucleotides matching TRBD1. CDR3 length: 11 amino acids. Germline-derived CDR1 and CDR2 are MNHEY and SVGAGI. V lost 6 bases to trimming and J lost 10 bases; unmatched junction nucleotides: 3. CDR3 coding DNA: TGTGCCAGCAGGATGGACAGGGGAGCTTTCTTT. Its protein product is CASRMDRGAFF.

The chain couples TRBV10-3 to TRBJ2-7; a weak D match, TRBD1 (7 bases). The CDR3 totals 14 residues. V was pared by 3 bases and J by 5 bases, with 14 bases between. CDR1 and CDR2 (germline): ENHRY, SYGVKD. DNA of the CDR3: TGTGCCATCAGTGACTTCCAGGGGGAGGACGAGCAGTACTTC. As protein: CAISDFQGEDEQYF.

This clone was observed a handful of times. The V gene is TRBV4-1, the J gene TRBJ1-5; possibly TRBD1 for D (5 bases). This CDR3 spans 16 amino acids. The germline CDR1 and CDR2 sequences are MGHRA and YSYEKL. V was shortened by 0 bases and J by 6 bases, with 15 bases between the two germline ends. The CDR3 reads CASSQDLEGMRQPQHF. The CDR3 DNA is TGCGCCAGCAGCCAAGATCTGGAGGGGATGCGTCAGCCCCAGCATTTT.

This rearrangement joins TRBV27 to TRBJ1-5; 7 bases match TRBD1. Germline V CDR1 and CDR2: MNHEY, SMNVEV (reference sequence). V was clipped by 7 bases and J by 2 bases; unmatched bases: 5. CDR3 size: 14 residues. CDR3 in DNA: TGTGCCAGCATGGAGGGGGCGGGCAATCAGCCCCAGCATTTT. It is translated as CASMEGAGNQPQHF.

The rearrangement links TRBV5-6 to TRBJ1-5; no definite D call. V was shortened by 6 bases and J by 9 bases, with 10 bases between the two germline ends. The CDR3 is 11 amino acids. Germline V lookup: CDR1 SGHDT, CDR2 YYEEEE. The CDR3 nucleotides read TGTGCCAGCATCCCTAGGCGGCCCCAGCATTTT. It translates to CASIPRRPQHF.

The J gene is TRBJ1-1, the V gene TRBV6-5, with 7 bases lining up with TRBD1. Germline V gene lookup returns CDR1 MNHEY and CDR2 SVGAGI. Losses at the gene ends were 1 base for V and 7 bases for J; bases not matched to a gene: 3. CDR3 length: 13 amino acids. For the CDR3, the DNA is TGTGCCAGCAGTTACTACCAGGGGGGTGAAGCTTTCTTT. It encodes CASSYYQGGEAFF.

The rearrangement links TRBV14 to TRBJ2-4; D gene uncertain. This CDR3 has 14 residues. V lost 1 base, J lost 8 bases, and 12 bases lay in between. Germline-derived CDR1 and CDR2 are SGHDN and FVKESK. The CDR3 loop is CASSQGNRFDIQYF. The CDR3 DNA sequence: TGTGCCAGCAGCCAAGGAAATAGATTTGACATTCAGTACTTC.

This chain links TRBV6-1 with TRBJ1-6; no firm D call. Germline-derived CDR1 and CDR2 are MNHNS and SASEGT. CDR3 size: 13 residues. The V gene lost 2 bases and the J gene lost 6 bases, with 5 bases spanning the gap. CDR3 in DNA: TGTGCCAGCAGTGAACTGGCTAATTCACCCCTCCACTTT. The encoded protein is CASSELANSPLHF.

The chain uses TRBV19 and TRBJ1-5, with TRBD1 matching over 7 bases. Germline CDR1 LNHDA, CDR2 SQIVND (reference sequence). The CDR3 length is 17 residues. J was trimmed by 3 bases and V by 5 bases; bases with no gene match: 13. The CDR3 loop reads CASSPGGGGRDNQPQHF. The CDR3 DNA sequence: TGTGCCAGTAGTCCCGGCGGAGGGGGCAGGGACAATCAGCCCCAGCATTTT.